The entry below gives a single TCR beta chain sequence along with its context. This entry is derived from a study of shared clonotypes between healthy human individuals. Germline CDR1 MDHEN, CDR2 SYDVKM. CDR3 size: 15 residues. The V gene lost 6 bases and the J gene lost 3 bases, with 15 bases spanning the gap. Naive CD8 cells, CD45RO-negative and positively selected for CCR7, excluded terminally differentiated effector memory CD45RA+ cells. The repertoire was sequenced with immunoSEQ multiplex PCR; TCRdb's copy has only in-frame clones and lacks some. The repertoire holds around 620,000 clones, approximately 96% seen once, with around 0.12% in the top ten.

V and J are TRBV28 and TRBJ2-1; D remains unclear. This TCR was recovered from a woman in her twenties or thirties in good health. Sequenced sample: naive CD8+ T cells sorted from blood. The CDR3 region is CASRRSNAYYNEQFF. The CDR3 DNA is TGTGCCAGCAGGCGATCGAACGCTTACTACAATGAGCAGTTCTTC.